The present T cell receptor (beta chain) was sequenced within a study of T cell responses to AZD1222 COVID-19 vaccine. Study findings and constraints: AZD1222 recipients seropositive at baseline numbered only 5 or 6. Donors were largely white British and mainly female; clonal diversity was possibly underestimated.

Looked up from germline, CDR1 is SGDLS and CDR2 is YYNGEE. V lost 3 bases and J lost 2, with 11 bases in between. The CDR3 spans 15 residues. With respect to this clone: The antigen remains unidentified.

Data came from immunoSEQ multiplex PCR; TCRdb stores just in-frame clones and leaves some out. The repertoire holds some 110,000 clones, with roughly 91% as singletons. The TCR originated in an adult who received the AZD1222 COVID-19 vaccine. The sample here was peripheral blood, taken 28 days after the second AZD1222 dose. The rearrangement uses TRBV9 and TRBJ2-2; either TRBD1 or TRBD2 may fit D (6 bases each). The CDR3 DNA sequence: TGTGCCAGCAGCGGTAGGGGGGTCAACACCGGGGAGCTGTTTTTT. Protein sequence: CASSGRGVNTGELFF. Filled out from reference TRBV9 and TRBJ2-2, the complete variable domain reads DSGVTQTPKHLITATGQRVTLRCSPRSGDLSVYWYQQSLDQGLQFLIQYYNGEERAKGNILERFSAQQFPDLHSELNLSSLELGDSALYFCASSGRGVNTGELFFGEGSRLTVL.